A single sample gave rise to the 20 T cell receptor beta chains below, sequenced in a study of memory CD4+ T cells and cytomegalovirus serostatus. Profiled with immunoSEQ multiplex PCR; TCRdb holds only in-frame clones, not every one. The sample holds some 80,000 clones; more than 70% are singletons and the top ten take around 0.78%. Single viable CD3+CD4+CD8-CD45RO+ cells were sorted as the memory CD4+ T cells. Sequencing was performed on memory CD4+ T cells from blood. These receptors came from an adult in good health and CMV-seronegative.

This clone has just a few counts. The J gene is TRBJ1-2, the V gene TRBV18; D possibly corresponds to TRBD1 (5 bases). Germline assignment: CDR1 KGHSH and CDR2 LQKENI. The CDR3 is 13 amino acids. V lost 3 bases and J lost 6, with 11 bases in between. The CDR3 DNA reads as TGTGCCAGCTCACCCCAGGGTGGAGATGGCTACACCTTC. Translating it yields CASSPQGGDGYTF.

The chain employs TRBV19 and TRBJ1-2, with D uncertain. The germline V and J ends were trimmed by 2 bases and 5 bases, with 6 bases remaining between them. The CDR3 is 12 amino acids. CDR1 and CDR2 (germline): LNHDA, SQIVND (reference sequence). This chain's CDR3 is CASSIQLYGYTF. The CDR3 DNA reads TGTGCCAGTAGTATACAGCTTTATGGCTACACCTTC.

The CDR3 bases are TGTGCCAGCAGCCCGAGAGGGGGCTTCGATTCCTACGAGCAGTACTTC. It translates to CASSPRGGFDSYEQYF. The genes are TRBV9 and TRBJ2-7; 7 bases match TRBD1. V shed 4 bases and J 1 base; nucleotides not matched to a gene: 11. Germline CDR1 reads SGDLS; CDR2 reads YYNGEE. The CDR3 has 16 amino acids.

The sample holds a few counts of this clone. The chain has TRBV7-2 and TRBJ1-1; 10 bases map to TRBD1. This CDR3 is 12 amino acids long. The trim removed 5 bases at V and 11 bases at J, leaving 5 bases unmatched. Looked up from germline, CDR1 is SGHTA and CDR2 is FQGNSA. In nucleotides, the CDR3 is TGTGCCAGCAGCAACAGACAGGGGGCGGCTTTCTTT. Translated, it gives CASSNRQGAAFF.

The chain carries TRBV30 and TRBJ2-7, with D perhaps TRBD1 (7 bases). Trimming stripped 8 bases from V and 4 bases from J, with 12 bases between. Germline lookup yields CDR1 GTSNPN and CDR2 SVGIG (reference sequence). The CDR3 extends over 11 amino acids. In nucleotides, the CDR3 is TGTGCCCGGGGGACAGTTTACGAGCAGTACTTC. It yields the protein CARGTVYEQYF.

V gene TRBV5-4 combines with J gene TRBJ2-3, with a tentative D call TRBD2 (5 bases). Germline loops: CDR1 SGHNT, CDR2 YYREEE (reference sequence). The CDR3 runs 19 residues. The V end lost 2 bases, the J end lost 0 bases, and 22 bases lay between the germline ends. CDR3 DNA: TGTGCCAGCAGCTTCTCGTCTTGGCCTAGCCCATACAGCACAGATACGCAGTATTTT. It yields the protein CASSFSSWPSPYSTDTQYF.

The chain links TRBV19 to TRBJ1-1; D gene ambiguous. The V gene lost 2 bases and the J gene lost 3 bases, with 22 bases spanning the gap. This CDR3 is 18 amino acids long. From germline, CDR1 is LNHDA and CDR2 SQIVND (reference sequence). Here the CDR3 reads CASSIIGSKQYGDTEAFF. CDR3 in DNA: TGTGCCAGTAGTATAATCGGGAGCAAACAGTACGGGGACACTGAAGCTTTCTTT.

The J gene is TRBJ2-5, the V gene TRBV11-2, with TRBD2 matching over 8 bases. The CDR3 runs to 15 residues. The junction had 8 bases not matched to a gene; V was cut back by 7 bases and J by 1 base. The germline CDR1 and CDR2 sequences are SGHAT and FQNNGV. The CDR3 sequence: CASTQNGGGQETQYF. CDR3 DNA sequence: TGTGCCAGCACCCAAAACGGGGGGGGCCAAGAGACCCAGTACTTC.

The chain joins TRBV2 to TRBJ1-5; D is perhaps TRBD1 (5 bases). Germline CDR1 reads SNHLY; CDR2 reads FYNNEI. This CDR3 contains 14 residues. V was shortened by 8 bases and J by 0 bases, with 11 bases between the two germline ends. For the CDR3, the DNA is TGTGCCAGCGGGGAGGGGAATAGCAATCAGCCCCAGCATTTT. This gives the protein CASGEGNSNQPQHF. The whole variable domain, filled in from reference TRBV2 and TRBJ1-5, reads EPEVTQTPSHQVTQMGQEVILRCVPISNHLYFYWYRQILGQKVEFLVSFYNNEISEKSEIFDDQFSVERPDGSNFTLKIRSTKLEDSAMYFCASGEGNSNQPQHFGDGTRLSIL.

The chain employs TRBV10-3 and TRBJ1-1; D gene ambiguous. The germline gives CDR1 ENHRY, CDR2 SYGVKD. The V end lost 3 bases, the J end lost 0 bases, and 8 bases lay between the germline ends. The CDR3 has 14 residues. CDR3 bases: TGTGCCATCAGTGAAAGTAGACTGAACACTGAAGCTTTCTTT. Its protein product is CAISESRLNTEAFF.

The gene calls are TRBV30 and TRBJ1-5, with 7 bases identical to TRBD1. The length of the CDR3 is 14 residues. Looked up from germline, CDR1 is GTSNPN and CDR2 is SVGIG (reference sequence). Trimming at V came to 4 bases and at J to 4 bases, leaving 7 bases not matched to a gene. The CDR3 sequence is CAWKAGQSNQPQHF. The DNA for the CDR3 is TGTGCCTGGAAGGCGGGACAGAGTAATCAGCCCCAGCATTTT.

This chain uses TRBV28 with TRBJ2-7; tentatively, D is TRBD1 (6 bases). Deletions cut 6 bases from V and 5 bases from J, with 14 bases between. This CDR3 region has 13 residues. The germline V gene has CDR1 MDHEN and CDR2 SYDVKM. CDR3 in amino acids: CASRQGLRDEQYF. CDR3 in DNA: TGTGCCAGCAGGCAGGGGTTAAGGGACGAGCAGTACTTC.

The chain combines TRBV4-1 with TRBJ2-5, with TRBD2 identical over 9 bases. The V segment lost 6 bases and the J segment 5 bases; nucleotides outside the gene matches: 7. The CDR3 totals 14 residues. Germline loops: CDR1 MGHRA, CDR2 YSYEKL. The CDR3 loop reads CASSQSGGLETQYF. In DNA, the CDR3 is TGCGCCAGCAGTCAGAGCGGGGGGCTGGAGACCCAGTACTTC.

V usage is TRBV10-3 and J usage is TRBJ2-2, with 11 bases identical to TRBD2. V lost 11 bases to trimming and J lost 3 bases; unmatched junction nucleotides: 8. CDR1 and CDR2 from the germline V gene are ENHRY and SYGVKD. This CDR3 is built from 15 residues. The CDR3 DNA follows: TGTGCCTCCCAGGCGACTAGCGGGGACACCGGGGAGCTGTTTTTT. Translating gives CASQATSGDTGELFF.

The chain recombines TRBV5-1 with TRBJ1-5; the D gene is possibly TRBD1 (5 bases). The V gene's germline CDR1 is SGHRS and CDR2 YFSETQ. This CDR3 has 14 amino acids. Trimming stripped 2 bases from V and 3 bases from J, with 9 bases between. The CDR3 loop is CASSLAGLNQPQHF. The CDR3 coding sequence is TGCGCCAGCAGCTTAGCGGGGCTCAATCAGCCCCAGCATTTT.

J is TRBJ2-7 and V is TRBV27; no definite D call. Trimming cost V 5 bases and J 0 bases, with 5 bases left between them. The CDR3 covers 12 residues. Looked up from germline, CDR1 is MNHEY and CDR2 is SMNVEV (reference sequence). This CDR3 reads CASSMSSYEQYF. CDR3 in DNA: TGTGCCAGCAGTATGAGCTCCTACGAGCAGTACTTC.

This clone came up a few times. The chain employs TRBV5-5 and TRBJ1-6, with 7 bases aligning to TRBD1. Germline V lookup: CDR1 SGHKS, CDR2 YYEKEE (reference sequence). V shed 0 bases and J 9 bases; nucleotides not matched to a gene: 6. The CDR3 loop spans 15 amino acids. CDR3 coding DNA: TGTGCCAGCAGCTTGGCGGGGACAGCACTTTCACCCCTCCACTTT. This sequence encodes CASSLAGTALSPLHF. Using reference TRBV5-5 and TRBJ1-6 for the parts outside the CDR3, the full variable domain is DAGVTQSPTHLIKTRGQQVTLRCSPISGHKSVSWYQQVLGQGPQFIFQYYEKEERGRGNFPDRFSARQFPNYSSELNVNALLLGDSALYLCASSLAGTALSPLHFGNGTRLTVT.

The J gene is TRBJ1-5, the V gene TRBV2, with a tentative D call TRBD1 (5 bases). V lost 1 base and J 0 bases, leaving 7 bases between the germline ends. The V gene's germline CDR1 is SNHLY and CDR2 FYNNEI. The CDR3 has 15 residues. The CDR3 is CASSEEGYSNQPQHF. The CDR3 DNA reads TGTGCCAGCAGTGAAGAGGGGTATAGCAATCAGCCCCAGCATTTT.

This clone was observed a few times. CDR3 nucleotide sequence: TGTGCCAGCACTTCAAGACAGACCGATTATGGCTACACCTTC. Its protein product is CASTSRQTDYGYTF. The chain carries TRBV28 and TRBJ1-2, with D possibly TRBD1 on 5 matching bases. This CDR3 has 14 amino acids. Germline assignment: CDR1 MDHEN and CDR2 SYDVKM. The germline V and J ends were trimmed by 7 bases and 5 bases, with 17 bases remaining between them.

The rearrangement links TRBV30 to TRBJ2-1; TRBD1 agrees at 8 bases. Unmatched junction bases numbered 10, after V lost 2 bases and J lost 7 bases. CDR1 and CDR2 from the germline V gene are GTSNPN and SVGIG (reference sequence). The CDR3 length is 15 residues. The CDR3 DNA sequence: TGTGCCTGGAGTCCGTTTGGACAGGGACGTAATGAGCAGTTCTTC. Its protein is CAWSPFGQGRNEQFF.